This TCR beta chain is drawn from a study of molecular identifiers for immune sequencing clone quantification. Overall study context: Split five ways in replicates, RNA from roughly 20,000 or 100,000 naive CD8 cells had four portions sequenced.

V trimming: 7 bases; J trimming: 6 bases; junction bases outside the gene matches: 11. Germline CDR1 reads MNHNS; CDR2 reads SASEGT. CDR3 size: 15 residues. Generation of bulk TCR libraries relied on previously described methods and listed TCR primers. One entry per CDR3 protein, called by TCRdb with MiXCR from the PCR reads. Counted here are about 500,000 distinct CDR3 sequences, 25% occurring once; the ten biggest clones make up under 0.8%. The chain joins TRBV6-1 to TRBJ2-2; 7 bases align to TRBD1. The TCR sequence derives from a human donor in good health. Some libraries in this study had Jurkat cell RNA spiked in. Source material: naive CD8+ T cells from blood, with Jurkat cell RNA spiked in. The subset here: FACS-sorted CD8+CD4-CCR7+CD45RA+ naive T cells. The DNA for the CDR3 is TGTGCCAGCAAGCTGGATAGGACAGGTTCCGGGGAGCTGTTTTTT. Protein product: CASKLDRTGSGELFF.